Listed below are T cell receptor beta chains from one sample, sequenced in a study of T cells after yellow fever vaccination. MiXCR, applied by TCRdb to the 5' RACE reads, yields one record per CDR3 protein. The sample holds 150,000 to 200,000 distinct CDR3 sequences, approximately 6.2% seen once. Sample: CD4+ T cells sorted from PBMCs, taken on the day of the first yellow fever vaccination. The receptors were gathered from a man aged 18 to 29 who received the YFV17D yellow fever vaccine. The CDR3 runs from the conserved cysteine through the conserved F or W. A D gene is named only where the DNA matches it firmly. Expanded clones get a size class; other rows say once, few or many, or leave the size out.

j_call: TRBJ2-7
d_call: TRBD1
v_call: TRBV7-2
clone_size: few
cdr3_nt: TGTGCCAGCAGCCGAGGGGGCGGCGGTCTCTCCTACGAGCAGTACTTC
cdr3_aa: CASSRGGGGLSYEQYF

j_call: TRBJ2-2
d_call: TRBD1
v_call: TRBV7-9
clone_size: few
cdr3_nt: TGTGCCAGCAGCTTAGCACCGGGACAGGGGGTCACCGGGGAGCTGTTTTTT
cdr3_aa: CASSLAPGQGVTGELFF

j_call: TRBJ1-3
d_call: TRBD1
v_call: TRBV20-1
clone_size: few
cdr3_nt: TGCAGTGCCGGACAGGGGTCCCCTTTGGGAGGAAACACCATATATTTT
cdr3_aa: CSAGQGSPLGGNTIYF

j_call: TRBJ1-6
d_call: TRBD1
v_call: TRBV20-1
clone_size: NA
cdr3_nt: TGCAGTGCTAGGGGGGACAGAGTTAGCTATAATTCACCCCTCCACTTT
cdr3_aa: CSARGDRVSYNSPLHF

j_call: TRBJ2-2
d_call: TRBD2
v_call: TRBV6-1
clone_size: many
cdr3_nt: TGTGCCAGCAGAAAGACTAGCGGGGGGGCAACCGGGGAGCTGTTTTTT
cdr3_aa: CASRKTSGGATGELFF

j_call: TRBJ2-5
d_call: TRBD2
v_call: TRBV5-1
clone_size: few
cdr3_nt: TGCGCCAGCAGCGCGGGGACTAGCGGAGAAGAGACCCAGTACTTC
cdr3_aa: CASSAGTSGEETQYF

j_call: TRBJ2-1
d_call: TRBD2
v_call: TRBV19
clone_size: many
cdr3_nt: TGTGCCACAAACCGGGGGGACTCCTACAATGAGCAGTTCTTC
cdr3_aa: CATNRGDSYNEQFF

j_call: TRBJ2-3
d_call: TRBD1
v_call: TRBV5-1
clone_size: many
cdr3_nt: TGCGCCAGCGGGGGCCGGGACAGGGTGAAAGATACGCAGTATTTT
cdr3_aa: CASGGRDRVKDTQYF

j_call: TRBJ2-2
d_call: NA
v_call: TRBV19
clone_size: many
cdr3_nt: TGTGCCAGTAGTATAGGTTGGGGTATAAGGACCGGGGAGCTGTTTTTT
cdr3_aa: CASSIGWGIRTGELFF

j_call: TRBJ2-1
d_call: NA
v_call: TRBV5-4
clone_size: many
cdr3_nt: TGTGCCAGCAGCACCACGAAGGACAATGAGCAGTTCTTC
cdr3_aa: CASSTTKDNEQFF

j_call: TRBJ1-1
d_call: TRBD1
v_call: TRBV12-3/TRBV12-4
clone_size: few
cdr3_nt: TGTACCAGCAGCTCTAGGGAACAGGGGCCCGCTGAAGCTTTCTTT
cdr3_aa: CTSSSREQGPAEAFF

j_call: TRBJ2-7
d_call: TRBD2
v_call: TRBV6-5
clone_size: many
cdr3_nt: TGTGCCAGCAGCCGATTCAGCGGGGGGAGGGAGCAGTACTTC
cdr3_aa: CASSRFSGGREQYF